This T cell receptor (beta chain) was profiled in a study of T cells in Graves' hyperthyroidism and ophthalmopathy. TCR beta CDR3 region amplification was performed from RNA transcripts. Researchers ran a first-round RT-PCR on the TCR CDR3 using the HTBI primer set. TCRdb called the multiplex PCR reads again in MiXCR, with one record for every CDR3 protein. The data hold under 600,000 distinct CDR3 sequences, with about a sixth observed a single time. Disease duration was under 3 months in the ophthalmopathy patients, who also had a Clinical Activity Score of at least 3 and a NOSPECS grade of at least 4. Germline loops: CDR1 MDHEN, CDR2 SYDVKM. The junction had 7 bases not matched to a gene; V was cut back by 6 bases and J by 7 bases. This CDR3 spans 15 amino acids. This clonotype was counted many times. Its matching antigen is unknown. Findings and limits, study-wide: Clonotypes that were expanded in thyroid above 0.001 mostly appeared in blood too.

The sequenced material came from blood. The V and J genes are TRBV28 and TRBJ2-1, with 12 bases fitting TRBD1. This TCR came from a woman in her 40s with Graves' ophthalmopathy. The CDR3 bases are TGTGCCAGCAGGGCGGGACAGGGGGCAGGGAATGAGCAGTTCTTC. Encoded protein: CASRAGQGAGNEQFF.